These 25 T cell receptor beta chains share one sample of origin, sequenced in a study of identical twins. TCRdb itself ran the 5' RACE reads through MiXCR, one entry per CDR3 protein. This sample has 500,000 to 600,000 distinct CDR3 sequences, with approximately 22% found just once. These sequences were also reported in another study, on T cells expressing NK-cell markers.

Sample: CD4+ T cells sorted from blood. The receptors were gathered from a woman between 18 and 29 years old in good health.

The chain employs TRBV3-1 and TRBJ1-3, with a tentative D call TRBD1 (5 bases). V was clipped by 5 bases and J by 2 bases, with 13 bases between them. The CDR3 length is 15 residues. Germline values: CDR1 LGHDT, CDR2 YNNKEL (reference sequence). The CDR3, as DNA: TGTGCCAGCAGCGTGGCAGGGATCGCTGGAAACACCATATATTTT. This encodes CASSVAGIAGNTIYF.

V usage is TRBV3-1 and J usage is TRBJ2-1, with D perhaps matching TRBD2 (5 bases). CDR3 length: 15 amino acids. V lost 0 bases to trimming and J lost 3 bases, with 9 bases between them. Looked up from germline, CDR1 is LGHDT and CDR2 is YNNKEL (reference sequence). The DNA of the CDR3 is TGTGCCAGCAGCCAAGATATGGGAGACTACAATGAGCAGTTCTTC. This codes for CASSQDMGDYNEQFF.

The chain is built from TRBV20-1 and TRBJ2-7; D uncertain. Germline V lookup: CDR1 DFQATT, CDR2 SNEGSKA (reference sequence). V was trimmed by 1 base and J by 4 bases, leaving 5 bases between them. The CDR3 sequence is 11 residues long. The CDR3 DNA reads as TGCAGTGCTAGAGCTAATTACGAGCAGTACTTC. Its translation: CSARANYEQYF.

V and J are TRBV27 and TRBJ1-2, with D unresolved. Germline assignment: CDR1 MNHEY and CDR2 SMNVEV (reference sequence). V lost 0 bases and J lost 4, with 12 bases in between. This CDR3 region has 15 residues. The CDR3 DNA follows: TGTGCCAGCAGTTTATCATACGGAAACGTCTATGGCTACACCTTC. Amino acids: CASSLSYGNVYGYTF.

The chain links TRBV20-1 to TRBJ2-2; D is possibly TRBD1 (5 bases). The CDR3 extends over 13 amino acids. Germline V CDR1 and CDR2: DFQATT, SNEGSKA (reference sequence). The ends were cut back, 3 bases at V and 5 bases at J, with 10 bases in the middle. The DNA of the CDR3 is TGCAGTGCTAGGGTAGGGGTTACCGGGGAGCTGTTTTTT. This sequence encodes CSARVGVTGELFF.

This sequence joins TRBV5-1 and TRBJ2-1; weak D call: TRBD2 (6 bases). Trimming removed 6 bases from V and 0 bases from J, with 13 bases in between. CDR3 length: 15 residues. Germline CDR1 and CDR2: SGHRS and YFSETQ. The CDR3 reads CASTPVGSSYNEQFF. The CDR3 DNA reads TGCGCCAGCACCCCGGTCGGGAGCTCCTACAATGAGCAGTTCTTC.

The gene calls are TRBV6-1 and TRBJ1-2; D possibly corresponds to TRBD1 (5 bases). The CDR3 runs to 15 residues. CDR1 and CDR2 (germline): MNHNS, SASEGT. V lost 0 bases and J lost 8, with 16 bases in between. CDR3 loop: CASSEAAGTSSGYTF. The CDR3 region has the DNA TGTGCCAGCAGTGAAGCCGCAGGGACCTCGAGCGGCTACACCTTC.

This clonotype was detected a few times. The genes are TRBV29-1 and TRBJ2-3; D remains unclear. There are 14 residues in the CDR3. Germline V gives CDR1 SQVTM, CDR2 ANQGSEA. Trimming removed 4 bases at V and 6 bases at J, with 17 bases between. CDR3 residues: CSVGPPRSTDTQYF. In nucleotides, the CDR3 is TGCAGCGTTGGACCCCCCCGTTCAACGGATACGCAGTATTTT.

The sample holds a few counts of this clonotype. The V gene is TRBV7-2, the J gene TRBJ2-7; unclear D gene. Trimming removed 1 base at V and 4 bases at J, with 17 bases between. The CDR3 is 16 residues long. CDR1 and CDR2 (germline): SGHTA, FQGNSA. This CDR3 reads CASSLDLRAALYEQYF. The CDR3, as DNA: TGTGCCAGCAGCTTAGACTTACGGGCGGCTCTTTACGAGCAGTACTTC.

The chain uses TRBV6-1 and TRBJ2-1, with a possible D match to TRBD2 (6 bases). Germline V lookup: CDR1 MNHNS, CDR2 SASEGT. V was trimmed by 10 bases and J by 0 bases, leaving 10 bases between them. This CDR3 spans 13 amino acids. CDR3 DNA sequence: TGTGCCACCCGGGAGAGCTCCTACAATGAGCAGTTCTTC. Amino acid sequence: CATRESSYNEQFF.

CDR3 coding DNA: TGTGCCAGCAGCTCCGACCTCCAGGGAGCTCAGCCCCAGCATTTT. Encoded protein: CASSSDLQGAQPQHF. The rearrangement links TRBV11-2 to TRBJ1-5; possibly TRBD1 for D (5 bases). V lost 4 bases to trimming and J lost 6 bases, with 16 bases between them. In germline, CDR1 is SGHAT, CDR2 FQNNGV. This CDR3 contains 15 residues.

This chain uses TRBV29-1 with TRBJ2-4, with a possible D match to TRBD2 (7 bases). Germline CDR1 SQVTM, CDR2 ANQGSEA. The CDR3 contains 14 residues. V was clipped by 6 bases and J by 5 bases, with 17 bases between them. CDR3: CSVVGGGQQNIQYF. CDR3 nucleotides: TGCAGCGTGGTAGGGGGGGGGCAACAAAACATTCAGTACTTC. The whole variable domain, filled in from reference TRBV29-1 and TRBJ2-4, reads SAVISQKPSRDICQRGTSLTIQCQVDSQVTMMFWYRQQPGQSLTLIATANQGSEATYESGFVIDKFPISRPNLTFSTLTVSNMSPEDSSIYLCSVVGGGQQNIQYFGAGTRLSVL.

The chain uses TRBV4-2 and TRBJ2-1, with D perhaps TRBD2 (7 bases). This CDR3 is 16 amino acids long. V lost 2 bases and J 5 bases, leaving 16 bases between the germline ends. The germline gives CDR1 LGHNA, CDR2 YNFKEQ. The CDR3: CASSQRGASGHNEQFF. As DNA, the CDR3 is TGTGCCAGCAGCCAAAGGGGGGCTAGCGGCCACAATGAGCAGTTCTTC.

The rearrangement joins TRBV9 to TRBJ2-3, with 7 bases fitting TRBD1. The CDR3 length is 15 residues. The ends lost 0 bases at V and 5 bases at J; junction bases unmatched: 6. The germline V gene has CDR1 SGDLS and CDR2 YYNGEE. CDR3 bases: TGTGCCAGCAGCGTAGGGCTAGCAGGGGGAGATACGCAGTATTTT. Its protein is CASSVGLAGGDTQYF.

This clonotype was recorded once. For the CDR3, the DNA is TGTGCCAGCAGTTTGGTTCCCCGGGTAGGAGAGACCCAGTACTTC. Encoded protein: CASSLVPRVGETQYF. The chain employs TRBV12-3 or TRBV12-4 and TRBJ2-5; no clear D gene. The CDR3 is made up of 15 amino acids. V lost 3 bases, J lost 4 bases, and 15 bases lay in between.

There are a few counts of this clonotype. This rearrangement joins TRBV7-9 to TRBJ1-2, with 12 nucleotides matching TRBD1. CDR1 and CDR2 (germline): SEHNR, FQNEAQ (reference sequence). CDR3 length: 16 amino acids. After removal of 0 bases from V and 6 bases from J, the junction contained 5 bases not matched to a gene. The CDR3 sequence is CASSLAGGTGGNGYTF. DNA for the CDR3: TGTGCCAGCAGCTTAGCTGGGGGGACAGGGGGCAATGGCTACACCTTC.

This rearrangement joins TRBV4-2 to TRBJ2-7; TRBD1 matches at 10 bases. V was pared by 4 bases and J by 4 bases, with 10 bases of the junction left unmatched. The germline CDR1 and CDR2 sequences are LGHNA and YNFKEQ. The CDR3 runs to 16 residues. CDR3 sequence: CASSLTPGQGGYEQYF. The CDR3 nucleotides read TGTGCCAGCAGCCTGACCCCCGGACAGGGGGGTTACGAGCAGTACTTC.

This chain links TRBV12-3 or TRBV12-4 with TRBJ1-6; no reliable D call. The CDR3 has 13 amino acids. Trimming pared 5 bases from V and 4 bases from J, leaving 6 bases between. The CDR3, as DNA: TGTGCCAGCAGTGTGGCTTATAATTCACCCCTCCACTTT. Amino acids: CASSVAYNSPLHF.

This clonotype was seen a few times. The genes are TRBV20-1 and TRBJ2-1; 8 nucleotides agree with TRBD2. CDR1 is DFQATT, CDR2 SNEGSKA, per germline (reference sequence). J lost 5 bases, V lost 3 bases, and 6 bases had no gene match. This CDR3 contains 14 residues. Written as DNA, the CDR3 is TGCAGTGCTAGTAACCAGCGGGGGAACAATGAGCAGTTCTTC. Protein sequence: CSASNQRGNNEQFF.

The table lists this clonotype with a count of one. The CDR3 is CASSLRLARSVEQFF. The CDR3 region has the DNA TGTGCCAGCAGCCTACGACTAGCGCGGTCTGTAGAGCAGTTCTTC. The chain combines TRBV11-2 with TRBJ2-1; TRBD2 matches at 8 bases. The CDR3 has 15 amino acids. V gave up 5 bases and J gave up 10 bases; unmatched junction bases: 13. Germline V gene data show CDR1 as SGHAT and CDR2 as FQNNGV.

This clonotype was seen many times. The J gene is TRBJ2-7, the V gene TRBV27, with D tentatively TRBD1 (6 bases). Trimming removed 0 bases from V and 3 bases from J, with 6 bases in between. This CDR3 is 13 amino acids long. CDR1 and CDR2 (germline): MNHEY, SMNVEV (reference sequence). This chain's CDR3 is CASSLSRGYEQYF. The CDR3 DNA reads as TGTGCCAGCAGTTTATCCAGGGGCTACGAGCAGTACTTC.

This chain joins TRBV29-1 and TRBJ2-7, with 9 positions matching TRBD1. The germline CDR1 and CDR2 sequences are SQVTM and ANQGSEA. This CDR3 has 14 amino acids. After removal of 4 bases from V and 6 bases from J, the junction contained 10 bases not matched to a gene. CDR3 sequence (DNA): TGCAGCGTTGGGGGGGACAGGGATCGCGGCGAGCAGTACTTC. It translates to CSVGGDRDRGEQYF.

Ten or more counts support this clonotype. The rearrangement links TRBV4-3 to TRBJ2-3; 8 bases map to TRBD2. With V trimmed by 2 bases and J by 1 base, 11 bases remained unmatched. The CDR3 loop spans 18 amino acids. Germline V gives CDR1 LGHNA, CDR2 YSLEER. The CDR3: CASSQKAGAIRGTDTQYF. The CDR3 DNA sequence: TGCGCCAGCAGCCAAAAAGCGGGAGCAATAAGGGGCACAGATACGCAGTATTTT.

The CDR3 is CASSMGQGAHGYTF. The CDR3 DNA reads as TGTGCCAGCAGCATGGGACAGGGGGCGCATGGCTACACCTTC. The chain combines TRBV7-6 with TRBJ1-2; 12 nucleotides align to TRBD1. CDR1 is SGHVS and CDR2 is FNYEAQ in the germline V gene. The CDR3 totals 14 residues. Germline trimming cut 5 bases from V and 6 bases from J; bases unmatched to any gene: 4.

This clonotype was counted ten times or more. CDR3 sequence reads: CASSTRGGGYTF. CDR3 DNA sequence: TGCGCCAGCAGCACTCGCGGGGGCGGCTACACCTTC. The genes are TRBV5-1 and TRBJ1-2; D may be TRBD1 (6 bases). V lost 4 bases to trimming and J lost 8 bases, with 12 bases between them. The germline gives CDR1 SGHRS, CDR2 YFSETQ. CDR3 size: 12 residues.